The text below deals with one TCR beta chain. This clone was observed a handful of times. What this receptor recognizes is not known. Base quality data are lacking; no much larger clone is found one base away. In the germline V gene, CDR1 corresponds to LGHNA and CDR2 to YSLEER. The CDR3 spans 13 residues, from the cysteine through the phenylalanine. The entry retains the CDR3 DNA only, 39 bases that are in frame from base 1. The V end loses 5 bases and the J end loses 5 bases, and a stretch of 10 bases separates them. The immunoSEQ Assay was used to sequence TCR beta CDR3 regions from DNA. As for how the authors treated the data: T cell density was computed as TCR beta template counts normalized to usable DNA estimated by amplifying housekeeping genes. The preseqR package was used to estimate richness by extrapolating to 400,000 templates for PBMC samples and to 120,000 templates for tissue samples. Clonality was taken to be one minus Pielou's evenness. To identify tissue-enriched TCRs, differential abundance testing was run on productive amino-acid clonotypes with a minimum total count of 5 and an alpha of 0.1. The Jaccard Index and the Morisita Overlap Index were used to measure repertoire overlap between compartments. GLIPH clustered TCR beta CDR3s with public tetramer-defined viral CDR3s; viral motifs required at least three viral sequences plus V-gene enrichment. TCRdb carries this immuneACCESS record with in-frame sequences only. Its versions omit some clonotypes, under half of them owing to an unresolved V gene in the studies checked, with the rest unexplained. D and trimming were read from the DNA, whereas the V and J calls and clone size are those reported in that table. This sample comprises 20,000 to 25,000 clones, 85% to 90% of them detected only once. Of the sample, about an eighth is held by the ten largest clones.

The sample comes from a study of T cells in localized non-small cell lung cancer (dated by TCRdb to about 2020). Study-wide context: The study analyzed T cell repertoires of about 230 early-stage NSCLC patients, comparing tumors and uninvolved tumor-adjacent lungs. The cohort was made up of about 240 treatment-naive NSCLC patients whose localized lung tumors had been resected. NSCLC patients had a mean age of approximately 66 years, and 129 were male and 85 to 110 female. What the authors observed across the whole study: Higher blood T cell density associated with longer overall survival, while higher adjacent-lung clonality associated with shorter survival. Of the top 100 tumor clones, a median of roughly 57 were detected in paired uninvolved adjacent lung; over 25 were also among that lung's top 100. Because multi-region tumor sequencing was not done, intratumor heterogeneity could not be ruled out. Because of the exploratory design, TCR variables were selected using unadjusted p-values without false-discovery rate correction. Uninvolved tumor-adjacent lung showed the highest T cell clonality, higher than tumor, which suggests more focused antigenic responses in the adjacent lung.

At diagnosis, peripheral blood, uninvolved tumor-adjacent lung and tumor were collected and stored as a combination of fresh-frozen and FFPE material. For TCR repertoire profiling, blood samples were analyzed as peripheral blood mononuclear cells. The sequence joins TRBV4-3 to TRBJ2-1; a weak D assignment points to TRBD2 (5 bases agree). The source of this sequence is a male donor at least 60 years old with stage I lung adenocarcinoma. Sequenced material: peripheral blood, taken before any cancer treatment. The base sequence is TGCGCCAGCAGCGCCCGACTACACAATGAGCAGTTCTTC. Translated, it gives CASSARLHNEQFF.